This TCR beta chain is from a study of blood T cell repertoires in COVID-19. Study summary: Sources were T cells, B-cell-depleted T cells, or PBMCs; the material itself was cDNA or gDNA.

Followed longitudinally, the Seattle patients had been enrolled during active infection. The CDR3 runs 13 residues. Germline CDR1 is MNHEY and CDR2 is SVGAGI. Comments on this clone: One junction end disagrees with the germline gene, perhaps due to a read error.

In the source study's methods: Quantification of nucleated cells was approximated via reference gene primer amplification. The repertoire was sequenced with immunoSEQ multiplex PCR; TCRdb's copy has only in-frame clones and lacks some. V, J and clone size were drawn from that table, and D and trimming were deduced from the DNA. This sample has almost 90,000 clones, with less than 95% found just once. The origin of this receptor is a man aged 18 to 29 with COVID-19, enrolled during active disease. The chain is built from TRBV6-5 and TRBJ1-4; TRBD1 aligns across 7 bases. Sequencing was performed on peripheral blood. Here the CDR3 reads CASRQDRDEKLLF. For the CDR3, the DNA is TGTGCCAGCAGACAAGACAGGGATGAAAAACTGCTTTTT.